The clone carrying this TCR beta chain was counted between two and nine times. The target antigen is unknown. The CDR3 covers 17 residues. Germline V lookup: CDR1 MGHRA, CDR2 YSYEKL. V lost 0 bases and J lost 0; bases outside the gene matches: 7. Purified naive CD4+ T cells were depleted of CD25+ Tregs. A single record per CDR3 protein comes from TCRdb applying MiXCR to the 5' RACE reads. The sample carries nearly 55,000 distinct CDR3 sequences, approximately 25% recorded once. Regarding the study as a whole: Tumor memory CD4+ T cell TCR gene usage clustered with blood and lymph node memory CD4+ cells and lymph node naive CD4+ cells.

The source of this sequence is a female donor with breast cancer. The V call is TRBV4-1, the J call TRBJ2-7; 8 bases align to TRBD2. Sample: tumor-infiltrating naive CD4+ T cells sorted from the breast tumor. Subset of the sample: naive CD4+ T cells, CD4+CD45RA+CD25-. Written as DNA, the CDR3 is TGCGCCAGCAGCCAAGATGTTTTAGCGGGAAGCTCCTACGAGCAGTACTTC. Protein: CASSQDVLAGSSYEQYF.